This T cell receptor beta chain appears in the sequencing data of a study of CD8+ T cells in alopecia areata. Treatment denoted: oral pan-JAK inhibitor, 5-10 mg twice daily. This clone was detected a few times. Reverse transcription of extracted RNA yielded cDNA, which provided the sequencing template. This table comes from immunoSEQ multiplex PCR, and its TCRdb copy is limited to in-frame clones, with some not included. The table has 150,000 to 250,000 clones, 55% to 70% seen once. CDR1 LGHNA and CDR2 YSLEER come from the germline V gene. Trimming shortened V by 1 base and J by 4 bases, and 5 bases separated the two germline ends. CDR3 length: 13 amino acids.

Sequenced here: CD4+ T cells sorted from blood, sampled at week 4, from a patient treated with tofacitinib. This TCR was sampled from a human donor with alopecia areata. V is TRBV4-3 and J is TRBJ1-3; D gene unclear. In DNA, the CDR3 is TGCGCCAGCAGCCAAGGACCAGGAAACACCATATATTTT. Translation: CASSQGPGNTIYF.